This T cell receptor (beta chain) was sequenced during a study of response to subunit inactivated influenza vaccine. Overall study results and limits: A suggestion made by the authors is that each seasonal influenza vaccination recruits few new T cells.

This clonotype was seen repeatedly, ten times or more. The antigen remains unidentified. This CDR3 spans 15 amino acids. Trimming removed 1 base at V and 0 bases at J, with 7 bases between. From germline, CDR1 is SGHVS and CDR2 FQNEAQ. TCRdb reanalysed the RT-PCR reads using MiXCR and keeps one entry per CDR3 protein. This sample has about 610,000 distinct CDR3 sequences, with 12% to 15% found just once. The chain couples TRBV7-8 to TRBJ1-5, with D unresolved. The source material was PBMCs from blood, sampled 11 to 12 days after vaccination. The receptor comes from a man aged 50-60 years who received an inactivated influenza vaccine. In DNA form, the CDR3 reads TGTGCCAGCAGCTTAGGGGGAATTAGCAATCAGCCCCAGCATTTT. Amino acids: CASSLGGISNQPQHF.